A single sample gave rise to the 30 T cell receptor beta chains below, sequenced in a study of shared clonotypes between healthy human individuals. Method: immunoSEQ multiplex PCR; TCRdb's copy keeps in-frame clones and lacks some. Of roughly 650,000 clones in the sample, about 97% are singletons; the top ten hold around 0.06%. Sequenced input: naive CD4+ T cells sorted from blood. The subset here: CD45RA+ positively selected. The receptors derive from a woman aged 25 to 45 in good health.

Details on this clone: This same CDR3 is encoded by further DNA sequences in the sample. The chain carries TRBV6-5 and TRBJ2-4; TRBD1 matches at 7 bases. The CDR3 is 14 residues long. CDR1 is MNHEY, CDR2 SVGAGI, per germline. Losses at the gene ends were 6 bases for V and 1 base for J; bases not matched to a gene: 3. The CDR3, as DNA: TGTGCCAGCAGATCGACAGGGGCCAAAAACATTCAGTACTTC. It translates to CASRSTGAKNIQYF.

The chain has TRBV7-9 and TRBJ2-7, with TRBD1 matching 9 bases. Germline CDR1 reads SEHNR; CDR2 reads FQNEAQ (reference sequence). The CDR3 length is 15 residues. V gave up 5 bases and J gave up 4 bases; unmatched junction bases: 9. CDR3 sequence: CASSTTDRGGYEQYF. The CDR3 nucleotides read TGTGCCAGCAGCACGACGGACAGGGGAGGTTACGAGCAGTACTTC.

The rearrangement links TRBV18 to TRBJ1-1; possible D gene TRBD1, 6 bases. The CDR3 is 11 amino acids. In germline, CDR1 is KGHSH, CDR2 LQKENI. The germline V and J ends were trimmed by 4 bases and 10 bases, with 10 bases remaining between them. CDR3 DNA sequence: TGTGCCAGCTCACGGACAGACGGAGCTTTCTTT. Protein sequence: CASSRTDGAFF.

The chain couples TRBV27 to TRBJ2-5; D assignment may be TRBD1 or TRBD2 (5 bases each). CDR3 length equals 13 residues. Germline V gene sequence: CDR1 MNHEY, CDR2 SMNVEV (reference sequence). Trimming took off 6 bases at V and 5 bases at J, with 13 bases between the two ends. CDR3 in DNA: TGTGCCAGCAGGACTACAGGAACCGAGACCCAGTACTTC. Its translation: CASRTTGTETQYF.

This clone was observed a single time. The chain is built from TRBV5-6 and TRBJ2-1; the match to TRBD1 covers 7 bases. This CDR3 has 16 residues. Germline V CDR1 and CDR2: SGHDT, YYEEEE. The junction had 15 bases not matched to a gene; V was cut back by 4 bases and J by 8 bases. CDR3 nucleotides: TGTGCCAGCAGCGGAGTACAGGGGAAATGGACAGATGAGCAGTTCTTC. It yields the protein CASSGVQGKWTDEQFF.

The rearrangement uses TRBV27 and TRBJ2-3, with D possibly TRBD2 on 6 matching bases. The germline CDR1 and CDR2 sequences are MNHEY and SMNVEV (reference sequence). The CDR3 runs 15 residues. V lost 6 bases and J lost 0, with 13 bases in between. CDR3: CASRGWGDSTDTQYF. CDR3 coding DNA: TGTGCCAGCAGAGGTTGGGGGGATAGCACAGATACGCAGTATTTT.

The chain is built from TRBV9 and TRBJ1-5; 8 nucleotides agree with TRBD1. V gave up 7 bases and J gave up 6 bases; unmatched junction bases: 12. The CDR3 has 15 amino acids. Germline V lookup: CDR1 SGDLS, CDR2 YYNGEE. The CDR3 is CASSSTGVSFQPQHF. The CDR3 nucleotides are TGTGCCAGCTCATCGACAGGGGTCAGTTTTCAGCCCCAGCATTTT.

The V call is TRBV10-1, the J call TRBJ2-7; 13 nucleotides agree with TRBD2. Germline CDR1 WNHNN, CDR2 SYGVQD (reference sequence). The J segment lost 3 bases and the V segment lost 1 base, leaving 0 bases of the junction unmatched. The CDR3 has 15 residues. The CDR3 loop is CASSEWTSGGYEQYF. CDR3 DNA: TGCGCCAGCAGTGAGTGGACTAGCGGGGGCTACGAGCAGTACTTC.

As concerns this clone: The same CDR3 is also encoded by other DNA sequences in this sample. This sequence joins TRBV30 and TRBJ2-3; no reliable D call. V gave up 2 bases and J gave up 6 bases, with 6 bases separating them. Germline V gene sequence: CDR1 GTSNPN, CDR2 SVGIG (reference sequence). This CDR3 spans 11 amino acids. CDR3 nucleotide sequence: TGTGCCTGGAGTTCCTCGGATACGCAGTATTTT. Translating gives CAWSSSDTQYF.

The DNA of the CDR3 is TGCGCCAGCAGCCCGGGACGGAGCACAGATACGCAGTATTTT. Translated: CASSPGRSTDTQYF. This sequence joins TRBV10-2 and TRBJ2-3; tentatively, D is TRBD1 or TRBD2 (5 bases each). The CDR3 consists of 14 residues. From germline, CDR1 is WSHSY and CDR2 SAAADI. V was pared by 6 bases and J by 0 bases, with 10 bases between.

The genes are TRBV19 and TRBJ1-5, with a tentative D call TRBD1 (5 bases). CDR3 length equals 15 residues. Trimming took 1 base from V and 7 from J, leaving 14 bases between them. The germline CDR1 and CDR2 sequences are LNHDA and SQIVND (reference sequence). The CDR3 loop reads CASSIGEAGWQPQHF. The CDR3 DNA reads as TGTGCCAGTAGTATAGGGGAAGCAGGGTGGCAGCCCCAGCATTTT.

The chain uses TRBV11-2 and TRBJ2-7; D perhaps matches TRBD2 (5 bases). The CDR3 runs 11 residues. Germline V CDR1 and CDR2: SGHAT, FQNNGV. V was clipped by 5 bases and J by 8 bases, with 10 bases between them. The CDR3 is CASSRGPQQYF. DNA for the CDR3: TGTGCCAGCAGCAGAGGGCCCCAGCAGTACTTC.

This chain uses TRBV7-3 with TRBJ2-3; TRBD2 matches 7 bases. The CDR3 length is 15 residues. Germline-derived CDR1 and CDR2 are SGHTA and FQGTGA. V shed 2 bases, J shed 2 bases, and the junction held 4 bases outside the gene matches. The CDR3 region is CASSLVAGLTDTQYF. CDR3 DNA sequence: TGTGCCAGCAGCTTAGTAGCGGGCCTCACAGATACGCAGTATTTT.

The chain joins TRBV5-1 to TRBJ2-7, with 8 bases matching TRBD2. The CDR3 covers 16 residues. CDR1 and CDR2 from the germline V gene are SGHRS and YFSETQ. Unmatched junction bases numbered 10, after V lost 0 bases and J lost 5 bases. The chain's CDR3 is CASSLVSTSGGDEQYF. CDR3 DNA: TGCGCCAGCAGCTTGGTTTCGACTTCGGGAGGGGACGAGCAGTACTTC.

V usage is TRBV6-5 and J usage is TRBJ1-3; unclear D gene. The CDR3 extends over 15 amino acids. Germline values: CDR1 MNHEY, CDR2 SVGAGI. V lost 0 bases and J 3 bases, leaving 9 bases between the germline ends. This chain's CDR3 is CASSYSNAVGNTIYF. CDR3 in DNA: TGTGCCAGCAGTTACTCGAATGCTGTTGGAAACACCATATATTTT.

CDR3 amino acids: CASSLAAGGLTEAFF. DNA for the CDR3: TGTGCCAGCAGCTTAGCAGCGGGGGGCTTGACTGAAGCTTTCTTT. The chain carries TRBV7-9 and TRBJ1-1; perhaps TRBD1 as D (6 bases). The CDR3 length is 15 residues. CDR1 SEHNR and CDR2 FQNEAQ come from the germline V gene (reference sequence). The ends were cut back, 0 bases at V and 5 bases at J, with 13 bases in the middle.

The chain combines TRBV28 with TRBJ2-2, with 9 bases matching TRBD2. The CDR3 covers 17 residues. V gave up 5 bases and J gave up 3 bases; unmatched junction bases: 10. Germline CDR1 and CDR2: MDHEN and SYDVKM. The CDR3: CASSIGSGRGYTGELFF. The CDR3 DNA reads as TGTGCCAGCAGTATAGGTAGCGGGAGAGGTTACACCGGGGAGCTGTTTTTT. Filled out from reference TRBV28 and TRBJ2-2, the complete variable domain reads DVKVTQSSRYLVKRTGEKVFLECVQDMDHENMFWYRQDPGLGLRLIYFSYDVKMKEKGDIPEGYSVSREKKERFSLILESASTNQTSMYLCASSIGSGRGYTGELFFGEGSRLTVL.

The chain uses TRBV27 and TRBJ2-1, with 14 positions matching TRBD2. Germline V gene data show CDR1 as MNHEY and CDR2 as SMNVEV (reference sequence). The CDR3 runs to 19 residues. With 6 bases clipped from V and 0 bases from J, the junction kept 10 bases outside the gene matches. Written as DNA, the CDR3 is TGTGCCAGCAGAAGGACTAGCGGGAGGATGATCGTCTCCTACAATGAGCAGTTCTTC. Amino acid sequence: CASRRTSGRMIVSYNEQFF.

CDR3 protein: CASSDSGMRGYTF. The CDR3 nucleotides are TGTGCCAGCAGTGATTCGGGGATGCGGGGCTACACCTTC. The J gene is TRBJ1-2, the V gene TRBV2; D remains unclear. V lost 3 bases and J lost 8, with 13 bases in between. The length of the CDR3 is 13 residues. The germline V gene has CDR1 SNHLY and CDR2 FYNNEI.

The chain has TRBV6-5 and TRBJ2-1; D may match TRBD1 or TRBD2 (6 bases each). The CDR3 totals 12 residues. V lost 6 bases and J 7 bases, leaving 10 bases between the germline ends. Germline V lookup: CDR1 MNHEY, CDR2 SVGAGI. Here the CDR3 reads CASRKGGNEQFF. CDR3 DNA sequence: TGTGCCAGCAGAAAGGGGGGTAATGAGCAGTTCTTC.

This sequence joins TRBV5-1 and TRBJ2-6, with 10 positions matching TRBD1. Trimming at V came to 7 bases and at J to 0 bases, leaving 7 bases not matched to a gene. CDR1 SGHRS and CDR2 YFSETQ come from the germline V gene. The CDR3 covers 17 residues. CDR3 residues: CASAPGTGDSGANVLTF. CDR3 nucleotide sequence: TGCGCCAGCGCCCCCGGGACAGGGGACTCTGGGGCCAACGTCCTGACTTTC.

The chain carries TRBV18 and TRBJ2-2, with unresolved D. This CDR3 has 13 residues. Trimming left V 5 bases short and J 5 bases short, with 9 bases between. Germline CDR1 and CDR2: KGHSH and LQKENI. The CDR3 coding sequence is TGTGCCAGCTCAACTGTAATGACCGGGGAGCTGTTTTTT. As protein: CASSTVMTGELFF.

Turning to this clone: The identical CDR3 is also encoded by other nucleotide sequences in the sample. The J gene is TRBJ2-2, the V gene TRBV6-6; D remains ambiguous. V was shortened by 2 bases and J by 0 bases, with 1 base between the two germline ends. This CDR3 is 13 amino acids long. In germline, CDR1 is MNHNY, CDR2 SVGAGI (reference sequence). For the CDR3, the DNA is TGTGCCAGCAGTTACGCGAACACCGGGGAGCTGTTTTTT. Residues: CASSYANTGELFF.

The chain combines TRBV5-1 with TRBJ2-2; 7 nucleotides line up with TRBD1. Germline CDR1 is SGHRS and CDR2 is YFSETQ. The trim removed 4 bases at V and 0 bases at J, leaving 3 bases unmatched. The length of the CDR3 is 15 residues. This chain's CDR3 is CASSGDSPNTGELFF. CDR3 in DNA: TGCGCCAGCAGCGGGGACAGCCCGAACACCGGGGAGCTGTTTTTT.

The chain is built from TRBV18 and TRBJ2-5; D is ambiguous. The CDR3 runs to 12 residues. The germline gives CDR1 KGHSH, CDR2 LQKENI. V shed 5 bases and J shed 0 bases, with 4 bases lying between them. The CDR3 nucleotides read TGTGCCAGCTCAGCTGACCAAGAGACCCAGTACTTC. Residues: CASSADQETQYF.

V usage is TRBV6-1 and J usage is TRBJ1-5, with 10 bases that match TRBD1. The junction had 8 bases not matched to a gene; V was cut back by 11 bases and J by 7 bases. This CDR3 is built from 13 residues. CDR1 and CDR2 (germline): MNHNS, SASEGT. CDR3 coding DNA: TGTGCCTCCGCCGGGACAGGGGACCAGCCCCAGCATTTT. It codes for CASAGTGDQPQHF.

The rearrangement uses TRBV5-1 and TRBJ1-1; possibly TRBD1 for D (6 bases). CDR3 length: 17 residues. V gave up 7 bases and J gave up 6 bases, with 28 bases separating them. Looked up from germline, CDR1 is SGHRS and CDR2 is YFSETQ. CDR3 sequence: CASGEAGGSPTSAEAFF. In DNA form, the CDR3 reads TGCGCCAGCGGCGAAGCGGGGGGCTCACCTACGAGCGCTGAAGCTTTCTTT.

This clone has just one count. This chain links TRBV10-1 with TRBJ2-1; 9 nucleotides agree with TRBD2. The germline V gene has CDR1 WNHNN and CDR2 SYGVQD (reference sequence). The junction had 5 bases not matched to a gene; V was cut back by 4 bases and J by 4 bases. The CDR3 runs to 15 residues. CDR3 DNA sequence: TGCGCCAGCAGTGCCCAGCGGGGGGCTTACAATGAGCAGTTCTTC. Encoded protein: CASSAQRGAYNEQFF.

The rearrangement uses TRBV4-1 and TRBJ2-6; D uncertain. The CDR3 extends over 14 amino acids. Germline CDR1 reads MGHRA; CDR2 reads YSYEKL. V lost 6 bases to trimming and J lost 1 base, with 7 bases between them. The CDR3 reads CASSPGSGANVLTF. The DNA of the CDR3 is TGCGCCAGCAGTCCTGGATCTGGGGCCAACGTCCTGACTTTC.

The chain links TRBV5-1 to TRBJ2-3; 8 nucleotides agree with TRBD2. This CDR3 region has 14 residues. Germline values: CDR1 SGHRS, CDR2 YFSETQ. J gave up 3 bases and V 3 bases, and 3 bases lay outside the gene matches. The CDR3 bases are TGCGCCAGCAGCTCGGGACTAGGAACAGATACGCAGTATTTT. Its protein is CASSSGLGTDTQYF.